This TCR beta chain is drawn from a study of blood T cells in healthy people across ages (dated by TCRdb to 2015 to 2017). For the study in its entirety: Template switching captured roughly one uniquely barcoded TCR beta cDNA molecule per two T cells in model experiments. The donors were split into four age groups: young (average 16 years), middle-aged (39), aged (approximately 59) and long-lived (roughly 88). Age-related changes in TCR beta repertoire diversity were measured in the study by deep sequencing normalized with unique cDNA molecular identifiers. Donors of different ages were randomly distributed across sequencing lanes to avoid experimental bias. The study analyzed two additional independent replicas of 1 million unique cDNA reads from the same blood draw for two donors, one aged 18 to 30 and one aged 80 or older. Study-wide findings and limitations: Estimates of total diversity from one million sequenced T cells were regarded as lower bounds and underestimates. The percentage of naive T cells measured by flow cytometry correlated strongly with observed TCR beta diversity. Observed TCR beta diversity per million T cells fell roughly linearly with age, and a significant reduction was already apparent by age roughly 40. Bulk unsorted PBMC profiling prevented conclusive comparison of naive and antigen-experienced compartments. Compared with the aged group, the long-lived group had more naive CD4+ T cells, fewer expanded clones and increased TCR diversity, suggesting age selection. Donor CMV infection status was unknown, potentially confounding age-related changes in expanded clonotypes.

Only a few counts were recorded for this clonotype. No antigen is known for it. No clone much larger than this one lies a single base away; base qualities are absent. Systemically healthy Caucasian individuals from Russia, approximately 39 in total and aged about 6 to 90 years, were included as donors. Each donor gave approximately 10 milliliters of peripheral blood, collected into EDTA-treated Vacutainer tubes. Ficoll-Paque density-gradient centrifugation was used to isolate PBMCs, with at least 6.5 million per sample. Trizol reagent was used to extract total RNA from the PBMCs, yielding at least 6 micrograms per sample. Naive CD45RAhigh/CD27high T cell percentages were measured by flow cytometry on a PBMC aliquot from every donor. From its cysteine to its phenylalanine, the CDR3 spans 13 amino acids. Only CDR3 DNA is held: 39 bases, read in frame from base 1. The germline V gene provides CDR1 MDHEN and CDR2 SYDVKM. Trimming leaves V shorter by 11 bases and J shorter by 6 bases, with the junction holding 8 bases beyond the gene matches.

Receptor amplification or capture employed 5' RACE. TCRdb records Illumina HiSeq 2500 as the sequencer. A second PCR of roughly 6 to 12 cycles was performed with a sample-barcoded 5' primer and a J-beta primer mix. Each TCR beta cDNA molecule received a unique molecular identifier from a template-switch 5' adaptor carrying 12 random nucleotides. Each sample yielded at least 2.5 million CDR3-containing paired-end reads. First-strand cDNA synthesis was performed from all RNA using the Mint cDNA synthesis kit, with priming by a TRBC-specific oligonucleotide. All cDNA was treated with uracil-DNA glycosylase and then went through a first 18-cycle PCR with the universal primers M1SS and BC2_uni_R. Turning to the authors' computational methods: Each sample was normalized by randomly selecting 1 million high-quality reads, each carrying a distinct molecular identifier. Reads sharing molecular identifiers were discarded rather than binned into consensus sequences. MiTCR, with a Q25 quality threshold and the strictest error-elimination algorithm, was used for CDR3 identification, clonotype clustering and error correction. Lower-bound total TCR beta diversity was estimated with a nonparametric unseen species model using Euler transformation. The public reads were reanalyzed by TCRdb: fastp trimming at Q25, MiXCR alignment, in-frame beta chains only. All rows with the same CDR3 protein become a single entry with the most common DNA and genes. The authors' filters were not applied to this entry. Present in this sample are around 1.5 million distinct CDR3 sequences, 34% of which were seen just once. Around 11% of the sample comes from the top ten.

The rearrangement joined TRBV28 to TRBJ2-1; 9 central bases correspond to TRBD2. The receptor was derived from a woman between 25 and 40 years old in good health. Sequenced sample: blood. The nucleotide sequence is TGTGCCGCCAATAGCGGGAGTATCAATGAGCAGTTCTTC. Protein translation: CAANSGSINEQFF.